This T cell receptor (beta chain) emerged from a study of cytomegalovirus exposure and HLA in healthy donors (dated by TCRdb to about 2017). A note on the overall study: According to a later analysis, one platform produced both the approximately 110 validation repertoires and the approximately 600 repertoires of the first cohort. The study aimed to test whether signatures of past pathogen exposure could be identified by cataloging public T cell receptors. In addition to the first cohort of about 650 subjects, a separate validation cohort of over 90 different subjects was used. To predict cytomegalovirus infection status, the study brought together high-throughput TCR immunosequencing, statistical association of individual TCRs with disease status, and machine learning. Summary of the overall study and its limitations: Subsequent analysis determined that TCRs grouped into clusters in the first cohort also showed a tendency toward co-occurrence across the roughly 130 validation repertoires, and 94% of cluster scores exceeded 0. While some public TCRs were present in many individuals, most TCR sequences turned up only very rarely across donors. A total of 164 TCR beta chains were listed by the study as associated with cytomegalovirus. It was suggested by the authors that the approach could potentially be generalized to other disease states and immunological phenotypes. In vitro tests confirmed that a few of the cytomegalovirus-associated TCR beta chains recognize cytomegalovirus antigens. The validation cohort had no HLA typing available for a later analysis, so co-occurrence within that cohort was assessed over all 120 repertoires. Cytomegalovirus status was reported to be diagnosed by the classifier with high specificity and sensitivity in both the original and validation cohorts.

Libraries were prepared through the immunoSEQ multiplex PCR assay. The study's processing was this. A statistical classification framework was developed to diagnose cytomegalovirus status using the catalog of TCR beta chain sequences. TCRdb holds this immuneACCESS table with in-frame rearrangements only. Some clones are missing; in checked studies, unresolved V genes explain under half, and the rest has no known cause. The V and J calls and clone size come from that table; D and trimming were worked out from the DNA. This sample comprises 150,000 to 180,000 clones, roughly 86% of them detected only once. Of the sample, around 2.1% falls within the top ten clones. Reading from cysteine to phenylalanine, the CDR3 counts 12 amino acids. The DNA shown is the 36-base CDR3, in frame from base 1. The germline V gene encodes CDR1 SQVTM and CDR2 ANQGSEA. The V end loses 7 bases and the J end loses 7 bases, and a stretch of 13 bases separates them.

Donors formed part of the validation cohort, which comprised 120 subjects and was distinct from the first cohort of 690 or so subjects. Regarding this clone: Its specific antigen is unknown. No base quality information exists; no much larger clone differs at one position.

Sequencing input: PBMCs. In this chain, TRBV29-1 is recombined with TRBJ1-4; the D region possibly corresponds to TRBD1 (5 bases align). This receptor was obtained from a human donor in good health. The CDR3: CSALTVGEKLFF. Read as DNA, the sequence is TGCAGCGCCTTGACAGTCGGTGAAAAACTGTTTTTT.